The 25 T cell receptor beta chains given below trace back to one sample, sequenced in a study of T cells in localized non-small cell lung cancer (TCRdb year 2020). Preparation of the library involved the immunoSEQ multiplex PCR assay. TCRdb re-hosts the immuneACCESS table, in-frame sequences only. Its copies lack some clones; in the studies checked, an unresolved V gene accounts for under half of them, and the cause for the rest is not known. The sample data list about 19,000 clones, and around 83% of these were observed just once. The ten largest clones add up to roughly 4.9% of the sample. The sequences come from peripheral blood, collected before any cancer treatment. The receptor source for this set is a man between 40 and 75 years old with stage I lung adenocarcinoma.

J is TRBJ2-7 and V is TRBV7-9; D is unclear. Germline lookup yields CDR1 SEHNR and CDR2 FQNEAQ (reference sequence). V was pared by 5 bases and J by 5 bases, with 13 bases between. This CDR3 region has 13 residues. The CDR3 sequence is CASSNFNRDEQYF. The CDR3 DNA reads TGTGCCAGCAGCAACTTTAACCGGGACGAGCAGTACTTC. Full variable domain (remainder filled in from reference TRBV7-9 and TRBJ2-7): DTGVSQNPRHKITKRGQNVTFRCDPISEHNRLYWYRQTLGQGPEFLTYFQNEAQLEKSRLLSDRFSAERPKGSFSTLEIQRTEQGDSAMYLCASSNFNRDEQYFGPGTRLTVT.

The rearrangement links TRBV11-2 to TRBJ2-7; TRBD1 agrees at 12 bases. This CDR3 has 15 amino acids. Germline V gene data show CDR1 as SGHAT and CDR2 as FQNNGV. V shed 3 bases, J shed 4 bases, and the junction held 4 bases outside the gene matches. In DNA form, the CDR3 reads TGTGCCAGCAGCTTGGGACAGGGGGCGTTGTACGAGCAGTACTTC. Translating gives CASSLGQGALYEQYF.

This clone has only a few counts. This rearrangement joins TRBV29-1 to TRBJ1-3; D perhaps matches TRBD1 (5 bases). CDR3 length equals 13 residues. Trimming stripped 2 bases from V and 4 bases from J, with 9 bases between. CDR1 is SQVTM and CDR2 is ANQGSEA in the germline V gene. The CDR3: CSVEQGGGNTIYF. CDR3 sequence (DNA): TGCAGCGTTGAACAGGGCGGAGGAAACACCATATATTTT.

The genes are TRBV2 and TRBJ2-7; the match to TRBD1 covers 8 bases. Trimming cost V 10 bases and J 7 bases; bases outside gene matches: 18. CDR1 and CDR2 (germline): SNHLY, FYNNEI. The length of the CDR3 is 15 residues. The CDR3 reads CANVRVQGASWEQYF. The CDR3 bases are TGTGCCAACGTGCGTGTGCAGGGGGCCTCATGGGAGCAGTACTTC.

The chain couples TRBV4-2 to TRBJ1-5, with 11 positions matching TRBD1. The germline gives CDR1 LGHNA, CDR2 YNFKEQ. The CDR3 loop spans 16 amino acids. Germline trimming cut 0 bases from V and 5 bases from J; bases unmatched to any gene: 3. The CDR3 spells CASSQDWTGGYQPQHF. CDR3 DNA: TGTGCCAGCAGCCAAGACTGGACAGGGGGCTATCAGCCCCAGCATTTT.

CDR3 region: CASSFFGTREEQYF. CDR3 DNA sequence: TGTGCCAGCAGCTTTTTTGGGACTCGGGAAGAGCAGTACTTC. This chain connects TRBV7-8 to TRBJ2-7; possibly TRBD2 for D (6 bases). Trimming left V 3 bases short and J 7 bases short, with 16 bases between. This CDR3 spans 14 amino acids. Germline-derived CDR1 and CDR2 are SGHVS and FQNEAQ.

This clone has more than one count but fewer than ten. V usage is TRBV10-3 and J usage is TRBJ2-5, with 9 bases matching TRBD1. Germline lookup yields CDR1 ENHRY and CDR2 SYGVKD. This CDR3 is 14 amino acids long. V shed 4 bases, J shed 5 bases, and the junction held 5 bases outside the gene matches. In DNA form, the CDR3 reads TGTGCCATCAGTGCAACAGGGGGCTTTGAGACCCAGTACTTC. Encoded protein: CAISATGGFETQYF.

The rearrangement links TRBV10-3 to TRBJ2-3; D is uncertain. CDR3 length equals 15 residues. V was clipped by 4 bases and J by 6 bases, with 17 bases between them. Looked up from germline, CDR1 is ENHRY and CDR2 is SYGVKD. CDR3 coding DNA: TGTGCCATCAGTGGCGACTCGGGCTATTTGGATACGCAGTATTTT. This encodes CAISGDSGYLDTQYF.

J is TRBJ1-5 and V is TRBV28, with TRBD1 identical over 8 bases. Trimming at V came to 7 bases and at J to 1 base, leaving 6 bases not matched to a gene. Germline lookup yields CDR1 MDHEN and CDR2 SYDVKM. The CDR3 consists of 15 residues. CDR3 in amino acids: CASTPDRESNQPQHF. The CDR3 DNA is TGTGCCAGCACTCCGGACAGGGAGAGCAATCAGCCCCAGCATTTT. The whole variable domain, remainder taken from reference TRBV28 and TRBJ1-5, is DVKVTQSSRYLVKRTGEKVFLECVQDMDHENMFWYRQDPGLGLRLIYFSYDVKMKEKGDIPEGYSVSREKKERFSLILESASTNQTSMYLCASTPDRESNQPQHFGDGTRLSIL.

The rearrangement uses TRBV6-5 and TRBJ1-1; no definite D call. V was cut by 2 bases and J by 6 bases, with 13 bases left in between. The CDR3 runs to 14 residues. Germline CDR1 reads MNHEY; CDR2 reads SVGAGI. CDR3: CASSYAAQAAEAFF. As DNA, the CDR3 is TGTGCCAGCAGTTACGCTGCCCAGGCCGCTGAAGCTTTCTTT.

The genes are TRBV7-2 and TRBJ1-1, with D unclear. The germline V gene encodes CDR1 SGHTA and CDR2 FQGNSA. V lost 2 bases and J 2 bases, leaving 18 bases between the germline ends. The CDR3 consists of 17 residues. The CDR3 is CASSLRFTRDGNTEAFF. DNA of the CDR3: TGTGCCAGCAGCTTAAGGTTCACGAGGGATGGAAACACTGAAGCTTTCTTT.

The CDR3 bases are TGTGCCAGCAGTTTATCAAGGACTAACTTATACGAGCAGTACTTC. It codes for CASSLSRTNLYEQYF. The chain carries TRBV27 and TRBJ2-7, with D possibly matching TRBD2 (6 bases). CDR1 is MNHEY, CDR2 SMNVEV, per germline (reference sequence). The CDR3 is made up of 15 amino acids. Trimming took off 0 bases at V and 4 bases at J, with 13 bases between the two ends.

The rearrangement links TRBV19 to TRBJ2-3; D is undetermined. Germline V CDR1 and CDR2: LNHDA, SQIVND (reference sequence). The CDR3 has 13 amino acids. Deletions cut 9 bases from V and 2 bases from J, with 12 bases between. CDR3 DNA sequence: TGTGCCAGCGAAACGGCCAACACAGATACGCAGTATTTT. Translated, it gives CASETANTDTQYF.

This chain connects TRBV7-2 to TRBJ2-7; D remains ambiguous. The CDR3 extends over 15 amino acids. CDR1 SGHTA and CDR2 FQGNSA come from the germline V gene. Trimming removed 1 base from V and 0 bases from J, with 10 bases in between. In DNA, the CDR3 is TGTGCCAGCAGCTTAGACTACATCAGCTCCTACGAGCAGTACTTC. It codes for CASSLDYISSYEQYF.

The chain is built from TRBV5-8 and TRBJ1-5, with a possible D match to TRBD1 (6 bases). Trimming took 2 bases from V and 0 from J, leaving 9 bases between them. CDR1 SGHTS and CDR2 YDEGEE come from the germline V gene. The CDR3 covers 15 residues. The CDR3 DNA is TGTGCCAGCAGCTTTCAGGGGTATAGCAATCAGCCCCAGCATTTT. This sequence encodes CASSFQGYSNQPQHF.

The chain links TRBV19 to TRBJ2-5, with 8 bases identical to TRBD2. There are 16 residues in the CDR3. CDR1 is LNHDA, CDR2 SQIVND, per germline (reference sequence). Trimming took 3 bases from V and 5 from J; bases not matched to a gene: 11. CDR3 DNA: TGTGCCAGTAGTATCGGGACTAGTAGTCCACTGGAGACCCAGTACTTC. It yields the protein CASSIGTSSPLETQYF.

The J gene is TRBJ2-7, the V gene TRBV5-7; D not resolved. TRBV5-7 is designated an ORF whose function remains uncertain. The CDR3 loop spans 13 amino acids. Deletions cut 4 bases from V and 6 bases from J, with 14 bases between. The CDR3 reads CASSLSRPGEQYF. The CDR3 bases are TGTGCCAGCAGCCTGAGTCGGCCCGGCGAGCAGTACTTC.

V gene TRBV13 combines with J gene TRBJ2-1; no definite D call. Per the germline V gene, CDR1 is PRHDT and CDR2 is FYEKMQ (reference sequence). There are 11 residues in the CDR3. Deletions cut 8 bases from V and 6 bases from J, with 8 bases between. As DNA, the CDR3 is TGTGCCAGCGGGATGGCCAATGAGCAGTTCTTC. Translating it yields CASGMANEQFF.

The chain carries TRBV19 and TRBJ1-3, with no clear D. Per the germline V gene, CDR1 is LNHDA and CDR2 is SQIVND (reference sequence). This CDR3 comprises 15 residues. Between the trimmed V and J ends, which lost 5 bases and 1 base, there was a span of 12 bases. The CDR3 is CASSSSWWSGNTIYF. As DNA, the CDR3 is TGTGCCAGTAGTTCTTCGTGGTGGTCTGGAAACACCATATATTTT.

V and J are TRBV5-1 and TRBJ2-1, with D unresolved. V lost 2 bases to trimming and J lost 0 bases, with 9 bases between them. The length of the CDR3 is 15 residues. The germline gives CDR1 SGHRS, CDR2 YFSETQ. In DNA form, the CDR3 reads TGCGCCAGCAGCTTAGGGCGGAACTCCTACAATGAGCAGTTCTTC. As protein: CASSLGRNSYNEQFF.

The CDR3 nucleotides are TGCGCCAGCAGCCCCGGGGTAGCGGGGCAAGAGACCCAGTACTTC. Translating gives CASSPGVAGQETQYF. The J gene is TRBJ2-5, the V gene TRBV5-1, with 8 bases identical to TRBD2. The CDR3 extends over 15 amino acids. Germline V gene sequence: CDR1 SGHRS, CDR2 YFSETQ. After removal of 4 bases from V and 2 bases from J, the junction contained 7 bases not matched to a gene.

CDR3 sequence: CASSDRRVPYEQYF. The CDR3 region has the DNA TGCGCCAGCAGCGATAGGCGTGTTCCCTACGAGCAGTACTTC. The chain uses TRBV5-1 and TRBJ2-7; the D is unclear. Trimming removed 4 bases at V and 2 bases at J, with 13 bases between. This CDR3 is 14 amino acids long. The germline V gene has CDR1 SGHRS and CDR2 YFSETQ.

This chain connects TRBV2 to TRBJ2-2; D is ambiguous. In germline, CDR1 is SNHLY, CDR2 FYNNEI. The V end was cut by 5 bases, the J end by 7 bases, with 11 bases between. CDR3 length equals 13 residues. This chain's CDR3 is CASSPLLGGELFF. In DNA, the CDR3 is TGTGCCAGCAGTCCCCTACTCGGCGGGGAGCTGTTTTTT.

This clone has just one count. The V gene is TRBV28, the J gene TRBJ1-5; 7 bases map to TRBD1. V was clipped by 6 bases and J by 2 bases; unmatched bases: 4. CDR3 length equals 14 residues. Germline V gives CDR1 MDHEN, CDR2 SYDVKM. This CDR3 reads CASREQGGNQPQHF. The DNA of the CDR3 is TGTGCCAGCAGGGAGCAGGGGGGCAATCAGCCCCAGCATTTT.

The CDR3 nucleotides are TGTGCCAGCAGCTTGAAGGGTAGGACCTACGAGCAGTACTTC. Encoded protein: CASSLKGRTYEQYF. The rearrangement joins TRBV5-6 to TRBJ2-7, with D hard to call. Trimming left V 1 base short and J 2 bases short, with 10 bases between. The CDR3 extends over 14 amino acids. The germline gives CDR1 SGHDT, CDR2 YYEEEE.